This entry lists 14 T cell receptor beta chains sequenced from one sample in a study of T cell repertoires in cytomegalovirus infection. TCRdb processed the reads anew with MiXCR; each CDR3 protein has one entry. Of around 210,000 distinct CDR3 sequences listed, around 6.6% are singletons. The sample consisted of PBMCs. Receptor source: a human donor in good health (CMV status not recorded). Some clones in this sample may be carry-over from other donors' samples.

In this sample, this clonotype turned up many times. This chain uses TRBV5-6 with TRBJ1-2, with D possibly being TRBD1 (5 bases). The CDR3 contains 13 residues. Germline CDR1 reads SGHDT; CDR2 reads YYEEEE. V was clipped by 1 base and J by 8 bases, with 12 bases between them. The DNA for the CDR3 is TGTGCCAGCAGCTTGTTCGAGAGGGACGGCTACACCTTC. Its translation is CASSLFERDGYTF.

This clonotype was observed at least ten times. The chain has TRBV7-2 and TRBJ1-5, with a weak D call TRBD1 (5 bases). V shed 2 bases and J shed 2 bases, with 13 bases lying between them. The CDR3 is made up of 16 amino acids. Germline CDR1 and CDR2: SGHTA and FQGNSA. CDR3 sequence reads: CASSLSRQQGNQPQHF. The CDR3 DNA reads TGTGCCAGCAGCTTAAGTCGACAACAGGGCAATCAGCCCCAGCATTTT. The full variable domain, rest sourced from reference TRBV7-2 and TRBJ1-5, is GAGVSQSPSNKVTEKGKDVELRCDPISGHTALYWYRQSLGQGLEFLIYFQGNSAPDKSGLPSDRFSAERTGGSVSTLTIQRTQQEDSAVYLCASSLSRQQGNQPQHFGDGTRLSIL.

This clonotype was seen many times. The chain uses TRBV6-5 and TRBJ1-1, with TRBD1 matching 7 bases. The trim removed 0 bases at V and 7 bases at J, leaving 11 bases unmatched. Germline CDR1 and CDR2: MNHEY and SVGAGI. This CDR3 region has 16 residues. The CDR3 reads CASSYSISGTAGEAFF. The CDR3 DNA is TGTGCCAGCAGTTACTCGATAAGTGGGACAGCGGGTGAAGCTTTCTTT.

This clonotype was counted many times. The rearrangement uses TRBV7-9 and TRBJ1-1; 8 bases fit TRBD1. The ends lost 5 bases at V and 3 bases at J; junction bases unmatched: 11. Germline V CDR1 and CDR2: SEHNR, FQNEAQ (reference sequence). The CDR3 has 16 residues. CDR3 loop: CASSTRTGRLDTEAFF. CDR3 DNA: TGTGCCAGCAGCACTCGGACAGGGCGACTGGACACTGAAGCTTTCTTT.

This clonotype was observed at least ten times. This chain connects TRBV14 to TRBJ2-7; TRBD1 agrees at 9 bases. This CDR3 is built from 15 residues. Germline CDR1 and CDR2: SGHDN and FVKESK. The trim removed 5 bases at V and 3 bases at J, leaving 8 bases unmatched. DNA of the CDR3: TGTGCCAGCAGCGAGCGGACAGGGGTTGGCTACGAGCAGTACTTC. It specifies CASSERTGVGYEQYF. The variable domain in full, with the rest retrieved from reference TRBV14 and TRBJ2-7, is EAGVTQFPSHSVIEKGQTVTLRCDPISGHDNLYWYRRVMGKEIKFLLHFVKESKQDESGMPNNRFLAERTGGTYSTLKVQPAELEDSGVYFCASSERTGVGYEQYFGPGTRLTVT.

This clonotype was seen repeatedly, ten times or more. V is TRBV5-1 and J is TRBJ2-2; the D is unclear. V was shortened by 0 bases and J by 1 base, with 10 bases between the two germline ends. Germline loops: CDR1 SGHRS, CDR2 YFSETQ. The CDR3 runs to 16 residues. The chain's CDR3 is CASSLAEAQNTGELFF. DNA of the CDR3: TGCGCCAGCAGCTTGGCCGAAGCACAGAACACCGGGGAGCTGTTTTTT.

In its sample, this clonotype was seen many times. The chain couples TRBV7-2 to TRBJ1-1, with D possibly being TRBD1 (5 bases). The CDR3 is 15 residues long. The germline CDR1 and CDR2 sequences are SGHTA and FQGNSA. The V end was cut by 1 base, the J end by 0 bases, with 9 bases between. The CDR3, as DNA: TGTGCCAGCAGCTTAGAAGGGGTGATGAACACTGAAGCTTTCTTT. Translated: CASSLEGVMNTEAFF. The full variable domain, with the rest looked up from reference TRBV7-2 and TRBJ1-1, is GAGVSQSPSNKVTEKGKDVELRCDPISGHTALYWYRQSLGQGLEFLIYFQGNSAPDKSGLPSDRFSAERTGGSVSTLTIQRTQQEDSAVYLCASSLEGVMNTEAFFGQGTRLTVV.

The rearrangement joins TRBV20-1 to TRBJ1-1; D perhaps matches TRBD1 (5 bases). This CDR3 contains 15 residues. Per germline, CDR1 DFQATT and CDR2 SNEGSKA (reference sequence). V lost 5 bases and J 4 bases, leaving 20 bases between the germline ends. In nucleotides, the CDR3 is TGCAGTGCTCCCGGACTAACAGGACGAGTCACTGAAGCTTTCTTT. Translated: CSAPGLTGRVTEAFF.

There are many counts of this clonotype. The chain carries TRBV7-8 and TRBJ2-4; D uncertain. This CDR3 has 15 amino acids. V was clipped by 5 bases and J by 3 bases, with 14 bases between them. The germline V gene encodes CDR1 SGHVS and CDR2 FQNEAQ. The CDR3 here is CASSPGSLGKNIQYF. The CDR3 DNA follows: TGTGCCAGCAGCCCCGGGTCGTTGGGCAAAAACATTCAGTACTTC.

This clonotype was seen more than once but under ten times. This chain connects TRBV29-1 to TRBJ2-5; 8 bases match TRBD1. The V gene end was trimmed by 6 bases and the J gene end by 4 bases; junction bases not matched to a gene: 10. CDR1 is SQVTM and CDR2 is ANQGSEA in the germline V gene. This CDR3 has 14 amino acids. In DNA, the CDR3 is TGCAGCGTCGTAGACACAGGGGGGAGAGAGACCCAGTACTTC. It encodes CSVVDTGGRETQYF.

This clonotype came up many times. The chain links TRBV7-2 to TRBJ1-5; 9 bases are a match to TRBD1. The CDR3 consists of 16 residues. Germline V gene sequence: CDR1 SGHTA, CDR2 FQGNSA. V dropped 5 bases and J dropped 2; count of bases not matched to a gene: 7. The CDR3 is CASSLKRTGGNQPQHF. The CDR3 bases are TGTGCCAGCAGCCTAAAAAGGACAGGGGGCAATCAGCCCCAGCATTTT.

The chain links TRBV15 to TRBJ2-5; D perhaps matches TRBD2 (5 bases). CDR1 is LNHNV and CDR2 is YYDKDF in the germline V gene (reference sequence). V was cut by 5 bases and J by 4 bases, with 11 bases left in between. The CDR3 spans 13 residues. CDR3 in amino acids: CATSPDYRETQYF. The CDR3, as DNA: TGTGCCACCAGCCCCGACTACCGAGAGACCCAGTACTTC. The entire variable domain, with the rest obtained from reference TRBV15 and TRBJ2-5, is as follows: DAMVIQNPRYQVTQFGKPVTLSCSQTLNHNVMYWYQQKSSQAPKLLFHYYDKDFNNEADTPDNFQSRRPNTSFCFLDIRSPGLGDTAMYLCATSPDYRETQYFGPGTRLLVL.

This clonotype was picked up many times. The chain joins TRBV10-3 to TRBJ2-7; weak D call: TRBD2 (5 bases). The CDR3 extends over 17 amino acids. V was cut by 0 bases and J by 0 bases, with 15 bases left in between. The germline V gene has CDR1 ENHRY and CDR2 SYGVKD. The CDR3 loop is CAISESILQRSSYEQYF. As DNA, the CDR3 is TGTGCCATCAGTGAGTCGATACTACAGCGGAGCTCCTACGAGCAGTACTTC.

This clonotype occurred a few times. V is TRBV25-1 and J is TRBJ1-2, with D maybe TRBD1 (5 bases). This CDR3 has 13 residues. V was pared by 4 bases and J by 4 bases, with 10 bases between. CDR1 and CDR2 from the germline V gene are MGHDK and SYGVNS. CDR3 in DNA: TGTGCCAGCAGTGGGGGACGGACCTATGGCTACACCTTC. This translates into CASSGGRTYGYTF.